This TCR beta chain is drawn from a study of cytomegalovirus exposure and HLA in healthy donors. CDR1 is LNHDA, CDR2 SQIVND, per germline (reference sequence). Trimming took 3 bases from V and 7 from J, leaving 16 bases between them. This CDR3 contains 15 residues. PCR primers comprised 60 Vbeta and 13 Jbeta primers. TCRdb's copy holds only in-frame clones and misses some; the assay was immunoSEQ multiplex PCR. The repertoire holds about 190,000 clones, approximately 79% seen once, with over 5.5% in the top ten. The source of this sequence is a man aged 35 to 55 in good health and CMV-seropositive. The V call is TRBV19, the J call TRBJ2-1, with a weak D call TRBD1 (6 bases). Sequencing was done on a sample of PBMCs. The chain's CDR3 is CASSMEWGPRNEQFF. DNA for the CDR3: TGTGCCAGTAGTATGGAATGGGGGCCCCGGAATGAGCAGTTCTTC.